This TCR beta chain was identified during a study of vaccination and CD4 T cells after COVID-19. Treatment indicated: roughly 10-day PBMC culture with coronavirus spike peptide pools or control peptides (ViraFEST assay). At the Johns Hopkins FTIC core, DNA taken from cultured CD4+ T cells was sequenced by way of the Oncomine TCR Beta short-read assay. TCRdb analysed the PCR reads with MiXCR anew, one entry per CDR3 protein. The data contain roughly 17,000 distinct CDR3 sequences, about two fifths of them seen just once; the ten biggest clones take up under 8%. This CDR3 comprises 15 residues. Germline V gene lookup returns CDR1 MNHNS and CDR2 SASEGT. V lost 6 bases, J lost 4 bases, and 16 bases lay in between. Remarks on this clonotype: Its antigen is unknown.

The clonotype comes from a human donor who had recovered from COVID-19. The source was CD4+ T cells from blood, cultured in vitro, collected after SARS-CoV-2 vaccination. The J gene is TRBJ1-3, the V gene TRBV6-1, with a tentative D call TRBD1 (6 bases). CDR3: CASSPNRGRGNTIYF. The CDR3 nucleotides are TGTGCCAGCAGCCCCAACCGGGGGCGAGGAAACACCATATATTTT.